This T cell receptor beta chain was sequenced for a study of spatial heterogeneity in lung cancer (dated by TCRdb to between 2017 and 2020). With respect to the entire study: Samples were obtained from approximately 77 patients with early-stage, untreated non-small cell lung cancer from the lung TRACERx cohort. Nonsynonymous mutation counts, determined by whole-exome sequencing of tumor tissue, were related to TCR repertoire features. Follow-up PBMC samples were sequenced whenever available, with a median time to follow-up of around 24 months after resection. At surgery, both alpha and beta chains were TCR-sequenced in roughly 230 tumor regions, approximately 64 matched nontumor lung samples and over 50 PBMC samples. The study quantitatively compared TCR alpha and beta repertoires across multiple tumor regions, matched nontumor lung and blood in non-small cell lung cancer. In the raw uncorrected reads, each unique combination of TCR and UMI appeared on average more than ten times. Beta-chain transcripts were consistently detected in greater numbers than alpha-chain transcripts, which likely reflected higher beta-chain transcript abundance.

On the study overall, not on this receptor specifically: Only approximately 13 patients were included in comparisons of baseline and follow-up blood repertoires. Ubiquitous expanded tumor TCRs showed up in blood more often at tumor resection than at routine follow-up. Additional single-cell paired TCR alpha and beta sequencing was considered necessary to confirm, at a functional level, the hypothesis that regional TCRs recognize regional mutations.

This clonotype appeared many times. Which antigen it targets is not known. No base-level quality is on record; no much larger clone is a single base apart. What this sample's time point label stands for: blood at routine non-recurrence follow-up after resection. Without any cell sorting, TCR sequencing was performed on whole RNA extracted either from tumor and nontumor lung tissue or from cryopreserved PBMC samples. A patient was chosen for TCR sequencing only when enough RNA was available from at least two tumor regions. Library preparation employed 5' RACE. Sequenced using a NextSeq 500. To allow correction of PCR and sequencing errors, the TCR library protocol tagged every TCR cDNA molecule with a unique molecular identifier. The authors processed their data as follows. TCR identification, UMI-based error correction and CDR3 extraction were performed with Decombinator tools. Expanded TCRs were defined as those above a frequency of 2 per 1,000, corresponding to the top 1% of the tumor frequency distribution. Each repertoire was subsampled 100 times to 5,000 TCRs, after which Renyi diversity was computed with the R vegan package. CDR3 similarity networks were built from amino acid triplet string-kernel similarity, with CDR3s being connected when pairwise similarity was above 0.82. The public reads were reanalyzed by TCRdb: fastp trimming at Q25, MiXCR alignment, in-frame beta chains only. Duplicate CDR3 protein sequences are folded into a single record with the most common DNA and genes. The V and J calls were not made by the authors but by TCRdb's processing. This sample lists roughly 70,000 distinct CDR3 sequences; roughly 8.9% were detected once. Of the sample, 1.9% is held by the ten largest clones.

This specimen consisted of PBMCs, obtained at follow-up. The sequence was collected from a female donor with early-stage non-small cell lung cancer.

The CDR3 amino acid sequence is: CSARDLLAGNEQFF. The nucleotide sequence is TGCAGTGCTAGAGATTTACTAGCGGGAAATGAGCAGTTCTTC. Here the chain combines TRBV20-1 and TRBJ2-1; 10 junctional bases match TRBD2. The germline V and J ends show losses of 0 bases and 7 bases respectively, and no gene match explains 3 bases of the junction. The CDR3 runs 14 residues from the cysteine to the phenylalanine. The entry retains the CDR3 DNA only, 42 bases that are in frame from base 1. Per the germline V gene (reference sequence), DFQATT is the CDR1 and SNEGSKA is the CDR2.